The 8 T cell receptor beta chains below all came from one sample that was sequenced in a study of blood T cell repertoires in COVID-19. Measured with immunoSEQ multiplex PCR; TCRdb has only the in-frame clones, and not every one. The data contain fewer than 350,000 clones, roughly nine tenths of them seen just once; the ten biggest clones take up approximately 12%. The sequenced material came from peripheral blood. These receptors originate from a woman aged 25-40 years with COVID-19, enrolled during active disease.

The count of this clone is one. This sequence joins TRBV6-5 and TRBJ1-2; TRBD1 is a possible D gene (5 bases). Trimming shortened V by 5 bases and J by 4 bases, and 5 bases separated the two germline ends. The CDR3 length is 11 residues. CDR1 and CDR2 (germline): MNHEY, SVGAGI. As DNA, the CDR3 is TGTGCCAGCAGTACAGGCTATGGCTACACCTTC. Translating it yields CASSTGYGYTF.

The rearrangement joins TRBV4-1 to TRBJ1-3; D call uncertain. Germline V gene data show CDR1 as MGHRA and CDR2 as YSYEKL. The CDR3 runs 17 residues. The V end was cut by 0 bases, the J end by 0 bases, with 12 bases between. The CDR3 sequence: CASSQDSSALSGNTIYF. Written as DNA, the CDR3 is TGCGCCAGCAGCCAAGACTCAAGCGCTCTCTCTGGAAACACCATATATTTT.

V usage is TRBV27 and J usage is TRBJ2-7, with 8 positions matching TRBD1. V lost 3 bases and J lost 2; bases outside the gene matches: 3. The CDR3 consists of 14 residues. Germline assignment: CDR1 MNHEY and CDR2 SMNVEV (reference sequence). The CDR3 DNA follows: TGTGCCAGCAGTTTTGCGACAGGGGCCTACGAGCAGTACTTC. Its translation: CASSFATGAYEQYF.

The chain uses TRBV7-9 and TRBJ2-1; TRBD2 matches at 9 bases. The V and J ends lost 5 bases and 0 bases, in that order; junction bases with no gene match: 5. In germline, CDR1 is SEHNR, CDR2 FQNEAQ (reference sequence). CDR3 length: 16 amino acids. The CDR3 sequence is CASSPLAGSSYNEQFF. In nucleotides, the CDR3 is TGTGCCAGCAGCCCGCTAGCGGGGAGCTCCTACAATGAGCAGTTCTTC.

The J gene is TRBJ1-1, the V gene TRBV1; the DNA was not compared with TRBD1, the D call given in the table. TRBV1 is marked as a pseudogene. This CDR3 spans 16 amino acids. The CDR3 region has the DNA TGCACCAGCAGCCAAGCCAGACAGGCCTTGAACACTGAAGCTTTCTTT. It yields the protein CTSSQARQALNTEAFF.

The gene calls are TRBV2 and TRBJ1-2; TRBD1 matches 7 bases. Germline V lookup: CDR1 SNHLY, CDR2 FYNNEI. The CDR3 spans 14 residues. J lost 4 bases, V lost 3 bases, and 5 bases had no gene match. This CDR3 reads CASSDGTVGYGYTF. The CDR3 DNA follows: TGTGCCAGCAGTGATGGGACAGTGGGCTATGGCTACACCTTC.

The J gene is TRBJ2-7, the V gene TRBV2; a possible D gene is TRBD2 (5 bases). The CDR3 sequence is 14 residues long. The germline gives CDR1 SNHLY, CDR2 FYNNEI. Trimming cost V 3 bases and J 1 base, with 10 bases left between them. The CDR3 loop reads CASSEGRGSYEQYF. CDR3 nucleotide sequence: TGTGCCAGCAGTGAGGGTAGAGGGTCCTACGAGCAGTACTTC. Full variable domain (outside the CDR3, taken from reference TRBV2 and TRBJ2-7): EPEVTQTPSHQVTQMGQEVILRCVPISNHLYFYWYRQILGQKVEFLVSFYNNEISEKSEIFDDQFSVERPDGSNFTLKIRSTKLEDSAMYFCASSEGRGSYEQYFGPGTRLTVT.

The chain is built from TRBV5-1 and TRBJ1-1; D is unclear. The V end was cut by 4 bases, the J end by 6 bases, with 13 bases between. Germline V CDR1 and CDR2: SGHRS, YFSETQ. The CDR3 has 13 residues. For the CDR3, the DNA is TGCGCCAGCAGCCTTGGAGGCATTTCTGAAGCTTTCTTT. Amino acid sequence: CASSLGGISEAFF.